This T cell receptor (beta chain) was observed in a study of blood T cell repertoires in COVID-19. TCRdb's copy holds only in-frame clones and misses some; the assay was immunoSEQ multiplex PCR. The sample yields approximately 230,000 clones, roughly nine tenths seen once. The germline V gene has CDR1 MNHEY and CDR2 SVGEGT. J lost 3 bases, V lost 2 bases, and 0 bases had no gene match. This CDR3 region has 14 residues. The origin of this receptor is a man in his late teens or twenties with active or convalescent COVID-19. Sequenced input: peripheral blood. The chain has TRBV6-2 or TRBV6-3 and TRBJ2-1; 8 bases agree with TRBD2. The CDR3 loop reads CASSYGTSYNEQFF. The DNA of the CDR3 is TGTGCCAGCAGTTACGGGACTAGCTACAATGAGCAGTTCTTC.